This T cell receptor beta chain comes out of a study of blood T cells in healthy people across ages. Sample-barcoded 5' priming and a J-beta primer mix drove a second PCR of about 6 to 12 cycles. A minimum of 3 million CDR3-containing paired-end reads was obtained for each sample. TCRdb re-derived calls from the 5' RACE reads in MiXCR, one entry per CDR3 protein. Among 2 million or so distinct CDR3 sequences, 49% were seen once, and the ten largest hold roughly 2%. Caucasian individuals from Russia who were healthy and aged roughly 6 to 95 acted as donors. Per sample, at least 5.5 micrograms of total RNA were extracted. CDR3 length equals 15 residues. Germline CDR1 and CDR2: SGHAT and FQNNGV. V was clipped by 5 bases and J by 9 bases, with 20 bases between them.

The V gene is TRBV11-2, the J gene TRBJ2-1; D may be TRBD1 (6 bases). The specimen sequenced was blood. This TCR was recovered from a woman between 40 and 50 years old in good health. The CDR3 region is CASSPSTGWQVEQFF. In DNA, the CDR3 is TGTGCCAGCAGCCCAAGTACAGGGTGGCAGGTTGAGCAGTTCTTC.